This T cell receptor beta chain was identified during a study of T cells in localized non-small cell lung cancer (dated by TCRdb to about 2020). Broadly, across the study: Comparing tumors with uninvolved tumor-adjacent lungs, the study looked at the T cell repertoires of roughly 250 patients with early-stage NSCLC. The cohort comprised roughly 230 treatment-naïve NSCLC patients with resected, localized lung tumors. Of the NSCLC patients, approximately 130 were male and approximately 97 were female, and the mean age was around 70 years.

The CDR3 holds 14 amino acids from the cysteine to the phenylalanine. The DNA shown is the 42-base CDR3, in frame from base 1. V is cut by 5 bases and J by 0 bases, and the space between the germline ends is 9 bases. Based on the germline V gene (reference sequence), the CDR1 and CDR2 sequences are SEHNR and FQNEAQ. Overall study results and their limits: Because of the exploratory design, TCR variables were selected using unadjusted p-values without false-discovery rate correction. Because multi-region tumor sequencing was not performed, intratumor heterogeneity could not be ruled out. Uninvolved tumor-adjacent lung showed the highest T cell clonality, higher than tumor, which suggests more focused antigenic responses in the uninvolved tumor-adjacent lung. A median of around 50 of the top 100 tumor clones were detected in paired uninvolved adjacent lung, and approximately 28 of these tumor clones were also found among the top 100 clones of the paired uninvolved adjacent lung. Longer overall survival was associated with higher blood T cell density, whereas shorter survival was associated with higher adjacent-lung clonality.

Turning to this clone: Its antigen has not been determined. Per-nucleotide qualities are absent, and no much larger clonotype sits a single base away.

At diagnosis, peripheral blood, uninvolved tumor-adjacent lung and tumor were collected and were preserved as a mix of fresh-frozen and FFPE material. For TCR repertoire profiling, blood samples were analyzed in the form of peripheral blood mononuclear cells. The immunoSEQ Assay was used to sequence TCR beta CDR3 regions from DNA. In the authors' own workflow: T cell density was computed as TCR beta template counts normalized to usable DNA estimated by amplifying housekeeping genes. Using the preseqR package, richness was estimated by extrapolating to 120,000 templates for tissue samples and 400,000 templates for PBMC samples. Clonality was calculated as one minus Pielou's evenness. Tissue-enriched TCRs were identified through differential abundance testing performed on productive amino-acid clonotypes, with a minimum total count of 5 and an alpha of 0.1. The Jaccard Index and the Morisita Overlap Index were used to measure how much the repertoires overlapped between compartments. GLIPH grouped TCR beta CDR3s together with public tetramer-defined viral CDR3s, and a viral motif had to include at least three viral sequences and show V-gene enrichment. TCRdb stores this immuneACCESS table with in-frame sequences only. Part of the clones is absent; in the studies checked, under half of the shortfall reflects unresolved V genes, and no reason is known for the rest. Clone size and V and J calls were adopted from that table, with D and trimming inferred from the DNA. The sample has some 30,000 clones on record, under 85% of them singletons. The ten largest make up about 36% of the sample.

The source of this sequence is a male donor at least 60 years old with stage II squamous cell lung carcinoma. The input for sequencing was peripheral blood, taken before any cancer treatment. The chain is encoded by TRBV7-9 joined to TRBJ2-3; a tentative D call is TRBD2 (6 bases match). This receptor has the CDR3 CASSATSSTDTQYF. The nucleotides read TGTGCCAGCAGCGCTACTAGCAGCACAGATACGCAGTATTTT.